The 6 T cell receptor beta chains presented below share a single source sample, sequenced in a study of control samples from healthy donors and cancer patients. Sequencing was performed with immunoSEQ multiplex PCR; in TCRdb, only in-frame clones are kept and a portion is missing. Here the sample spans roughly 99,000 clones, around 80% being singletons. The sample consisted of blood. The receptors here all came from a man between 60 and 75 years old in good health.

The chain has TRBV5-4 and TRBJ2-5; the D call may be TRBD1 or TRBD2 (5 bases each). V lost 9 bases, J lost 2 bases, and 20 bases lay in between. Germline values: CDR1 SGHNT, CDR2 YYREEE (reference sequence). The CDR3 consists of 15 residues. CDR3 residues: CAITNGAGMQETQYF. For the CDR3, the DNA is TGTGCCATCACGAACGGGGCAGGGATGCAAGAGACCCAGTACTTC.

This sequence joins TRBV7-9 and TRBJ1-1; D is possibly TRBD1 (6 bases). The V and J ends lost 5 bases and 6 bases respectively, with 10 bases between them. The CDR3 runs to 12 residues. Germline values: CDR1 SEHNR, CDR2 FQNEAQ (reference sequence). The CDR3 DNA reads as TGTGCCAGCAGCATCGGACAGCCTGAAGCTTTCTTT. This gives the protein CASSIGQPEAFF.

V usage is TRBV5-5 and J usage is TRBJ1-1, with D perhaps matching TRBD1 (5 bases). The V gene lost 2 bases and the J gene lost 0 bases, with 11 bases spanning the gap. The germline V gene encodes CDR1 SGHKS and CDR2 YYEKEE (reference sequence). The CDR3 consists of 15 residues. The CDR3, as DNA: TGTGCCAGCAGCTTTGGGGGATCTATGAACACTGAAGCTTTCTTT. Encoded protein: CASSFGGSMNTEAFF.

The J gene is TRBJ1-1, the V gene TRBV4-1; 11 nucleotides line up with TRBD1. The germline gives CDR1 MGHRA, CDR2 YSYEKL. The CDR3 is 16 residues long. V lost 5 bases, J lost 4 bases, and 9 bases stayed unmatched. CDR3 sequence: CASSSLAGTGGTEAFF. The CDR3 DNA reads as TGCGCCAGCAGCTCCTTGGCCGGGACAGGGGGCACTGAAGCTTTCTTT.

This clone was recorded once. Here the CDR3 DNA reads TGTGCCAGCAGTCCCCGGGACAGGGGACTTTCGGACTATGGCTACACCTTC. This gives the protein CASSPRDRGLSDYGYTF. The chain combines TRBV27 with TRBJ1-2, with TRBD1 matching 10 bases. The CDR3 is made up of 17 amino acids. The V gene's germline CDR1 is MNHEY and CDR2 SMNVEV (reference sequence). Losses at the gene ends were 5 bases for V and 3 bases for J; bases not matched to a gene: 12.

This clone was seen once. This sequence joins TRBV10-3 and TRBJ1-2, with TRBD1 as a possible D gene (5 bases). The V and J ends lost 4 bases and 3 bases respectively, with 18 bases between them. Germline V gene sequence: CDR1 ENHRY, CDR2 SYGVKD. CDR3 length: 16 amino acids. As DNA, the CDR3 is TGTGCCATCAGTGCCTTGACCCAGGGAACGGACTATGGCTACACCTTC. This translates into CAISALTQGTDYGYTF.